This passage covers 8 T cell receptor beta chains from one sample sequenced in a study of CD8+ T cells in alopecia areata. The authors extracted RNA and reverse transcribed it into cDNA as the sequencing template. Some clones are missing from TCRdb's copy, which holds only in-frame ones; the method was immunoSEQ multiplex PCR. The sample contains about 200,000 clones, about three fifths of which appear only once. Treatment reported: oral pan-JAK inhibitor, 5-10 mg twice daily. The specimen comprised CD4+ T cells sorted from blood, sampled at week 24, from a patient treated with tofacitinib. The source is a human donor with alopecia areata.

The V gene is TRBV5-1, the J gene TRBJ1-3; D call uncertain. V dropped 5 bases and J dropped 0 bases, with 9 bases sitting between them. The CDR3 has 14 amino acids. Germline CDR1 is SGHRS and CDR2 is YFSETQ. The CDR3 spells CASSASLSGNTIYF. DNA of the CDR3: TGCGCCAGCAGTGCAAGCCTCTCTGGAAACACCATATATTTT.

This chain links TRBV5-1 with TRBJ1-5; D uncertain. V lost 7 bases, J lost 1 base, and 12 bases lay in between. Germline V gene data show CDR1 as SGHRS and CDR2 as YFSETQ. The CDR3 length is 14 residues. Written as DNA, the CDR3 is TGCGCCAGCGCCGCGGGAATAAGCAATCAGCCCCAGCATTTT. Translating it yields CASAAGISNQPQHF.

As to this clone: Distinct nucleotide sequences in the sample also encode this CDR3. The V and J genes are TRBV30 and TRBJ2-7; 9 nucleotides line up with TRBD1. CDR1 is GTSNPN, CDR2 SVGIG, per germline (reference sequence). With 3 bases clipped from V and 6 bases from J, the junction kept 9 bases outside the gene matches. This CDR3 is built from 14 residues. The CDR3 here is CAWSLPGQGGEQYF. As DNA, the CDR3 is TGTGCCTGGAGCCTTCCGGGACAGGGTGGCGAGCAGTACTTC.

This clone was observed a handful of times. The J gene is TRBJ1-6, the V gene TRBV7-2; no clear D gene. The germline V gene encodes CDR1 SGHTA and CDR2 FQGNSA. This CDR3 comprises 16 residues. Deletions cut 0 bases from V and 3 bases from J, with 9 bases between. CDR3 sequence reads: CASSLANTRYNSPLHF. CDR3 coding DNA: TGTGCCAGCAGCTTAGCGAACACCCGCTATAATTCACCCCTCCACTTT.

To note about this clone: This CDR3 is also generated by other DNA sequences in the sample. The V gene is TRBV7-2, the J gene TRBJ1-5, with unresolved D. The V gene lost 1 base and the J gene lost 2 bases, with 0 bases spanning the gap. Looked up from germline, CDR1 is SGHTA and CDR2 is FQGNSA. This CDR3 has 12 amino acids. CDR3 in DNA: TGTGCCAGCAGCTTAGGCAATCAGCCCCAGCATTTT. It encodes CASSLGNQPQHF.

CDR3 residues: CASRRGIEKLFF. Here the CDR3 DNA reads TGTGCCAGCCGACGGGGTATTGAAAAACTGTTTTTT. The genes are TRBV19 and TRBJ1-4; D uncertain. V shed 9 bases and J shed 7 bases, with 12 bases lying between them. The CDR3 totals 12 residues. Germline V gives CDR1 LNHDA, CDR2 SQIVND (reference sequence).

The chain combines TRBV19 with TRBJ1-5; a weak D match, TRBD1 (6 bases). Trimming pared 5 bases from V and 5 bases from J, leaving 16 bases between. Germline CDR1 LNHDA, CDR2 SQIVND (reference sequence). The CDR3 is 15 residues long. In DNA form, the CDR3 reads TGTGCCAGTAGTCCTGGAGACAGGACCTATCAGCCCCAGCATTTT. This sequence encodes CASSPGDRTYQPQHF.

The chain carries TRBV11-3 and TRBJ2-3; perhaps TRBD2 as D (5 bases). This CDR3 has 16 residues. V lost 5 bases and J 1 base, leaving 16 bases between the germline ends. Germline CDR1 reads SGHNT; CDR2 reads YENEEA. CDR3 protein: CASSTHSDGGTDTQYF. The CDR3, as DNA: TGTGCCAGCAGCACCCATAGCGACGGGGGCACAGATACGCAGTATTTT. Filled out from reference TRBV11-3 and TRBJ2-3, the complete variable domain reads EAGVVQSPRYKIIEKKQPVAFWCNPISGHNTLYWYLQNLGQGPELLIRYENEEAVDDSQLPKDRFSAERLKGVDSTLKIQPAELGDSAVYLCASSTHSDGGTDTQYFGPGTRLTVL.